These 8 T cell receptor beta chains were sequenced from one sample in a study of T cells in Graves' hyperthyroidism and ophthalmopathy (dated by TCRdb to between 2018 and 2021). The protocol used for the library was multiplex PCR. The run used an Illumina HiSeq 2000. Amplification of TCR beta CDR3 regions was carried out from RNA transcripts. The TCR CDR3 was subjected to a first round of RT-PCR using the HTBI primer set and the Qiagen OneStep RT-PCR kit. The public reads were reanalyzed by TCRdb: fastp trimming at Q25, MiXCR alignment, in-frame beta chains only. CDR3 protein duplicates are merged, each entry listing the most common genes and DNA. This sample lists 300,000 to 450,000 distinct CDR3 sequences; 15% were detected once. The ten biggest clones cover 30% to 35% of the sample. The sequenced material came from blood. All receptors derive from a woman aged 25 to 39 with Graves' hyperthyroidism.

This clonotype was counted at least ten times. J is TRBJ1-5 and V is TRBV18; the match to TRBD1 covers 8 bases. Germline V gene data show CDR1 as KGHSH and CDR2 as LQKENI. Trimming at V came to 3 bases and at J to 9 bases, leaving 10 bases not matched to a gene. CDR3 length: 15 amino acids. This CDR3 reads CASSPARTGFGPQHF. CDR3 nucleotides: TGTGCCAGCTCACCCGCCCGGACAGGGTTTGGGCCCCAGCATTTT.

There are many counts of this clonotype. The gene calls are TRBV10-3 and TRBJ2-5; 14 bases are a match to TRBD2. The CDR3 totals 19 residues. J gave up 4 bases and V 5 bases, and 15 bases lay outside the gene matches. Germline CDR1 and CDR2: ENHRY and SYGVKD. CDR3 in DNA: TGTGCCATCAGTACCACAGGAAACCGGACTAGCGGGAGGCGAGAGACCCAGTACTTC. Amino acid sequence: CAISTTGNRTSGRRETQYF.

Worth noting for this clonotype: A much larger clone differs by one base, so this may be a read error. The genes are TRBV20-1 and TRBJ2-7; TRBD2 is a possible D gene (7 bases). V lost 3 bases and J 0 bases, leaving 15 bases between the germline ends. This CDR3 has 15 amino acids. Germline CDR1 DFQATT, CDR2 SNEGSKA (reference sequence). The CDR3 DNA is TGCAGTGCTAGGGGTCGGGGGGCAATCTCCTACGAGCAGTACTTC. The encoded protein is CSARGRGAISYEQYF.

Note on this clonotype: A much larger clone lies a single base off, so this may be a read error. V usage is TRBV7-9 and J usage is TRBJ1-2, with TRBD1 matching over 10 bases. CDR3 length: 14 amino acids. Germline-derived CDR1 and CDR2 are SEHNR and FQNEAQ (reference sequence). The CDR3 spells CDSSLDRGNYGYTF. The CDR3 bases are TGTGACAGCAGCTTGGACAGGGGGAACTATGGCTACACCTTC.

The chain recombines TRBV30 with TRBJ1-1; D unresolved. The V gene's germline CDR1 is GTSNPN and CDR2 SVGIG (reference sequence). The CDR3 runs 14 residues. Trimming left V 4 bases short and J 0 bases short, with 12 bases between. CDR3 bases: TGTGCCTGGACCAGAGGGCCTATGAACACTGAAGCTTTCTTT. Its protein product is CAWTRGPMNTEAFF.

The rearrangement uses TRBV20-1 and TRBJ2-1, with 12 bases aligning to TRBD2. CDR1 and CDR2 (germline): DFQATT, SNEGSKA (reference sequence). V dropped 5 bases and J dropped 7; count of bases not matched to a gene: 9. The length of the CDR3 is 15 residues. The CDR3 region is CSAPSSGRVGNEQFF. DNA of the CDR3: TGCAGTGCTCCATCTAGCGGGAGGGTTGGGAATGAGCAGTTCTTC.

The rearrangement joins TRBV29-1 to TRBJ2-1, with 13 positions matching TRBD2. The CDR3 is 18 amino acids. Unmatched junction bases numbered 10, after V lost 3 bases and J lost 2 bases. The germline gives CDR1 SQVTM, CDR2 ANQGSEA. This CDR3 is CSVDRGTSGMGTYNEQFF. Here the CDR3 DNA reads TGCAGCGTTGATAGAGGGACTAGCGGGATGGGAACCTACAATGAGCAGTTCTTC.

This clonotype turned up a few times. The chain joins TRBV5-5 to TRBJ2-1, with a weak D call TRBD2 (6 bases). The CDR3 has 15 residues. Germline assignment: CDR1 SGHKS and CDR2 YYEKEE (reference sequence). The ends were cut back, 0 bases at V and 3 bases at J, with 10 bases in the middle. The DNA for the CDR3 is TGTGCCAGCAGCTTGGCCGGGAGCCTCTACAATGAGCAGTTCTTC. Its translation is CASSLAGSLYNEQFF.